Below, 11 T cell receptor beta chains from the same sample are listed, as sequenced in a study of shared clonotypes between healthy human individuals (dated by TCRdb to about 2020). The library was produced with the immunoSEQ multiplex PCR assay. Sourced from immuneACCESS, this table was stored by TCRdb with only in-frame sequences that have V and J called. A share of the clones is absent; for the studies checked, an unresolved V gene accounts for under half, and the remainder has no known explanation. In this sample the table shows some 1.4 million clones, around 97% of which occur a single time. The ten largest clonotypes hold more than 0.9% of the sample. What was sequenced was naive CD4+ T cells sorted from blood. Explained via the paper, the cell subset or site label denotes: CD45RA+ positively selected. The origin of the receptors is a man aged 25-45 years in good health.

V and J are TRBV2 and TRBJ2-5, with 8 bases aligning to TRBD1. CDR3 length equals 13 residues. Germline V lookup: CDR1 SNHLY, CDR2 FYNNEI. With 6 bases clipped from V and 5 bases from J, the junction kept 5 bases outside the gene matches. Here the CDR3 DNA reads TGTGCCAGCAGGGGGACAGGCCCGGAGACCCAGTACTTC. Protein product: CASRGTGPETQYF.

The chain has TRBV6-5 and TRBJ2-1, with no clear D. From germline, CDR1 is MNHEY and CDR2 SVGAGI. The CDR3 consists of 15 residues. Deletions cut 4 bases from V and 1 base from J, with 11 bases between. DNA for the CDR3: TGTGCCAGCAGTTTAGGCGGAATTTCCTACAATGAGCAGTTCTTC. Translating gives CASSLGGISYNEQFF.

This chain joins TRBV5-4 and TRBJ2-7, with TRBD2 matching 9 bases. The CDR3 runs 15 residues. Trimming cost V 1 base and J 6 bases; bases outside gene matches: 8. The V gene's germline CDR1 is SGHNT and CDR2 YYREEE (reference sequence). Here the CDR3 DNA reads TGTGCCAGCAGCTTGAGGGTAGCGGGAGCCGGCGAGCAGTACTTC. It specifies CASSLRVAGAGEQYF.

This clone appeared a single time. CDR3 region: CASSLASEPGELFF. The CDR3 DNA is TGTGCCAGCAGCTTAGCCTCGGAACCCGGGGAGCTGTTTTTT. The rearrangement links TRBV7-9 to TRBJ2-2; no reliable D call. Trimming shortened V by 0 bases and J by 6 bases, and 8 bases separated the two germline ends. Germline lookup yields CDR1 SEHNR and CDR2 FQNEAQ (reference sequence). This CDR3 is built from 14 residues.

The chain joins TRBV4-1 to TRBJ2-3; D unclear. CDR1 and CDR2 from the germline V gene are MGHRA and YSYEKL. This CDR3 comprises 13 residues. V lost 2 bases and J 2 bases, leaving 5 bases between the germline ends. The CDR3 sequence is CASSQLFTDTQYF. In DNA form, the CDR3 reads TGCGCCAGCAGCCAATTATTCACAGATACGCAGTATTTT.

This chain uses TRBV5-4 with TRBJ2-5, with D possibly being TRBD2 (6 bases). The CDR3 extends over 15 amino acids. The V gene's germline CDR1 is SGHNT and CDR2 YYREEE (reference sequence). The V end was cut by 3 bases, the J end by 2 bases, with 14 bases between. In DNA, the CDR3 is TGTGCCAGCAGCTCCCCGGGACTCTTTCAAGAGACCCAGTACTTC. This encodes CASSSPGLFQETQYF.

V is TRBV18 and J is TRBJ1-1, with D tentatively TRBD1 (5 bases). CDR1 and CDR2 (germline): KGHSH, LQKENI. This CDR3 has 16 amino acids. Deletions cut 2 bases from V and 4 bases from J, with 17 bases between. The CDR3 bases are TGTGCCAGCTCACCATTGGATTTGGGGGGGGGCACTGAAGCTTTCTTT. It encodes CASSPLDLGGGTEAFF.

CDR3 amino acids: CASSPPYSNYGYTF. The CDR3 DNA is TGTGCCAGCTCACCACCGTACAGTAACTATGGCTACACCTTC. The V gene is TRBV18, the J gene TRBJ1-2, with unresolved D. V lost 0 bases and J 1 base, leaving 6 bases between the germline ends. Germline assignment: CDR1 KGHSH and CDR2 LQKENI. The length of the CDR3 is 14 residues.

Of note for this clone: An end of the junction does not agree with germline; a read error may underlie this. J is TRBJ2-7 and V is TRBV9; TRBD2 matches at 8 bases. Per the germline V gene, CDR1 is SGDLS and CDR2 is YYNGEE. This CDR3 comprises 15 residues. The CDR3 loop reads CASSVEREPSNEQYF. The CDR3 nucleotides read TGTGCCAGCAGCGTAGAGCGGGAGCCCTCCAACGAGCAGTACTTC.

The V gene is TRBV6-6, the J gene TRBJ2-1; the D is unclear. Between the trimmed V and J ends, which lost 2 bases and 9 bases, there was a span of 11 bases. The CDR3 consists of 13 residues. Germline assignment: CDR1 MNHNY and CDR2 SVGAGI (reference sequence). CDR3 sequence reads: CASSYGQISEQFF. CDR3 sequence (DNA): TGTGCCAGCAGTTACGGGCAGATTAGTGAGCAGTTCTTC.

V and J are TRBV30 and TRBJ1-5, with D uncertain. With 4 bases removed from V and 5 bases from J, the gap between germline ends came to 15 bases. Germline V gene data show CDR1 as GTSNPN and CDR2 as SVGIG (reference sequence). The CDR3 extends over 14 amino acids. The CDR3 is CAWNTEGTDQPQHF. In nucleotides, the CDR3 is TGTGCCTGGAATACTGAGGGTACGGATCAGCCCCAGCATTTT.